A single sample is the source of the 6 T cell receptor beta chains below, sequenced in a study of vaccination effects on CD4 cells after COVID-19 (dated by TCRdb to the early 2020s). The library was prepared using the immunoSEQ multiplex PCR assay. TCRdb carries this immuneACCESS record with in-frame sequences only. Its versions omit some clonotypes, under half of them owing to an unresolved V gene in the studies checked, with the rest unexplained. The sample yields some 20,000 clones; around 70% were counted once. The ten biggest clones cover 16% of the sample. In the ViraFEST assay, PBMC were stimulated with viral peptide pools, and TCR sequencing was then used to find antigen-specific CD4+ T cell clonotypes based on their expansion. After roughly 11 days of culture, CD4+ T cells were isolated with the EasySep CD4+ T cell isolation kit. No antigen has been assigned to these receptors. The specimen was CD4+ T cells from PBMCs cultured with HCoV-229E spike peptides, collected before COVID-19 vaccination. The label giving this sample's cell subset or site can be read as: HCoV-229E spike overlapping peptide pool stimulation. The source of these receptors is a human donor who received a COVID-19 vaccine.

J is TRBJ1-2 and V is TRBV18; 10 bases match TRBD1. This CDR3 is built from 15 residues. Looked up from germline, CDR1 is KGHSH and CDR2 is LQKENI. Unmatched junction bases numbered 5, after V lost 3 bases and J lost 4 bases. Here the CDR3 DNA reads TGTGCCAGCTCACCTCCGGGACAGGGGAGCTATGGCTACACCTTC. Protein product: CASSPPGQGSYGYTF. Based on the CDR3 plus reference TRBV18 and TRBJ1-2, the full variable domain is NAGVMQNPRHLVRRRGQEARLRCSPMKGHSHVYWYRQLPEEGLKFMVYLQKENIIDESGMPKERFSAEFPKEGPSILRIQQVVRGDSAAYFCASSPPGQGSYGYTFGSGTRLTVV.

This clone was counted between two and nine times. The chain joins TRBV18 to TRBJ2-3; 7 positions match TRBD2. There are 15 residues in the CDR3. V shed 3 bases and J 4 bases; nucleotides not matched to a gene: 7. Germline assignment: CDR1 KGHSH and CDR2 LQKENI. CDR3 residues: CASSPTGGSPDTQYF. The CDR3 DNA follows: TGTGCCAGCTCACCGACTGGCGGGAGCCCAGATACGCAGTATTTT.

The chain couples TRBV24-1 to TRBJ2-3, with 14 bases matching TRBD2. Losses at the gene ends were 3 bases for V and 3 bases for J; bases not matched to a gene: 1. The CDR3 contains 16 residues. Germline V gene lookup returns CDR1 KGHDR and CDR2 SFDVKD. CDR3: CATSDGTSGRTDTQYF. In nucleotides, the CDR3 is TGTGCCACCAGTGATGGGACTAGCGGGAGAACAGATACGCAGTATTTT.

This clone was picked up a small number of times. V is TRBV4-1 and J is TRBJ1-1, with no clear D. The CDR3 runs 13 residues. V lost 3 bases to trimming and J lost 3 bases, with 8 bases between them. Germline V gives CDR1 MGHRA, CDR2 YSYEKL. In DNA form, the CDR3 reads TGCGCCAGCAGCCAGGGGATGGACACTGAAGCTTTCTTT. As protein: CASSQGMDTEAFF.

V usage is TRBV19 and J usage is TRBJ1-2; TRBD1 agrees at 8 bases. The CDR3 covers 14 residues. CDR1 is LNHDA, CDR2 SQIVND, per germline (reference sequence). V gave up 6 bases and J gave up 2 bases; unmatched junction bases: 5. The CDR3 region has the DNA TGTGCCAGTAGGACAGGGGATTCAAACTATGGCTACACCTTC. It encodes CASRTGDSNYGYTF.

The rearrangement joins TRBV19 to TRBJ1-2, with D maybe TRBD1 (5 bases). CDR3 length equals 13 residues. Germline V gene lookup returns CDR1 LNHDA and CDR2 SQIVND (reference sequence). V was trimmed by 8 bases and J by 1 base, leaving 11 bases between them. The CDR3 protein is CASRDEDNYGYTF. The CDR3 DNA reads TGTGCCAGTCGGGACGAAGATAACTATGGCTACACCTTC.